This T cell receptor beta chain was recovered during a study of Graves' ophthalmopathy and Graves' hyperthyroidism. Germline loops: CDR1 SEHNR, CDR2 FQNEAQ (reference sequence). The CDR3 length is 16 residues. Trimming removed 5 bases from V and 2 bases from J; junction bases left unmatched: 11. General study points: Its predictions of ophthalmopathy progression gave the model 60% to 71% sensitivity and 72% to 85% specificity.

RNA transcripts provided the template for amplifying TCR beta CDR3 regions. The library came from an HTBI-primed first-round RT-PCR and a second-round multiplex PCR. A single record per CDR3 protein comes from TCRdb applying MiXCR to the multiplex PCR reads. The table has 650,000 to 900,000 distinct CDR3 sequences, about 44% seen once. Other autoimmune diseases, uncontrolled infections, pregnancy or lactation ruled patients out of participation. Clinicians made diagnoses from clinical symptoms, serum thyroxine, TRAb, thyroid ultrasound and orbital computed tomography. The source of the PBMCs was roughly 10 ml of fresh peripheral blood. A word on this clonotype: Its cognate antigen is unknown.

The chain is built from TRBV7-9 and TRBJ2-5, with TRBD1 identical over 7 bases. Material: peripheral blood. This TCR came from an adult man with Graves' ophthalmopathy. The CDR3 sequence: CASSPDRVRGQETQYF. CDR3 in DNA: TGTGCCAGCAGCCCCGACAGGGTTAGGGGGCAAGAGACCCAGTACTTC.